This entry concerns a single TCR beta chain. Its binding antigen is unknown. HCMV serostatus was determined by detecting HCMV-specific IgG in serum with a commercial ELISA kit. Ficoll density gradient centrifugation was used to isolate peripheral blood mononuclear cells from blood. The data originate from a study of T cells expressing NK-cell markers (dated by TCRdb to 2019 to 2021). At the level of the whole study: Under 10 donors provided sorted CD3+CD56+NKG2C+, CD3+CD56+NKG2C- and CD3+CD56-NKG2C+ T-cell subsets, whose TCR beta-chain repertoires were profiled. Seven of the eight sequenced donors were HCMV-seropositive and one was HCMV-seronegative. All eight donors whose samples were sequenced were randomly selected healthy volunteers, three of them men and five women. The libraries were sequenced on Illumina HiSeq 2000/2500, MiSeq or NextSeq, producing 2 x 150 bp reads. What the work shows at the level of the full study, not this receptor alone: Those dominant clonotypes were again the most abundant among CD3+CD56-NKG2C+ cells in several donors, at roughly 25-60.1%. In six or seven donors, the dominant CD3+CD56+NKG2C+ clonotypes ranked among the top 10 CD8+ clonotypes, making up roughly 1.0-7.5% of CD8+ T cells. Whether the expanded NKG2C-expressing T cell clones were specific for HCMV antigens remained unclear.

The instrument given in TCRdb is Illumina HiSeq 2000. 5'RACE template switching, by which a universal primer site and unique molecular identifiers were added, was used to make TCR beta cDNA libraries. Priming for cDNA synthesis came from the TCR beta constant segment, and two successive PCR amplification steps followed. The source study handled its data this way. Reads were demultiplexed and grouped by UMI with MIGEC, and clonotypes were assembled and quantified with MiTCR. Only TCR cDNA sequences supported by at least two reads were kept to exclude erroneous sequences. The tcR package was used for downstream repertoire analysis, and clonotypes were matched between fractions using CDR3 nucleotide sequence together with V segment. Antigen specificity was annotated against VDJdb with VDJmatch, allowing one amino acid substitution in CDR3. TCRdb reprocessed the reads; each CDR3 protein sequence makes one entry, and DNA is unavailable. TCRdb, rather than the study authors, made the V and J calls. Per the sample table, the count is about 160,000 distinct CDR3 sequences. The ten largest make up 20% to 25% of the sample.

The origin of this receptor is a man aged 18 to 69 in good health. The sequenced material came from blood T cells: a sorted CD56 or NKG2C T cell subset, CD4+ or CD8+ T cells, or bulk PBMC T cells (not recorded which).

The CDR3 region has the sequence CASSPRVGGYTDTQYF. The chain is made from TRBV3-1 and TRBJ2-3; TCRdb calls TRBD1, which cannot be checked without DNA. The CDR3 numbers 16 residues from cysteine through phenylalanine. DNA was not recorded. CDR1 and CDR2, looked up from the germline V gene (reference sequence), are LGHDT and YNNKEL.